The sequence of this TCR beta chain was determined in a study of T cells after yellow fever vaccination (dated by TCRdb to about 2019). Notes on the research overall: The SMART-Seq v4 Ultra Low Input RNA kit was used to prepare libraries from fractions with low cell numbers. Blood was collected at multiple timepoints before and after primary and secondary immunization, and bulk PBMC replicates and cell subsets were isolated. Bulk TCR alpha and beta repertoires were sequenced longitudinally to track T-cell clones before and after primary and booster YFV17D yellow fever vaccination. Two healthy male donors, one aged 18 to 29 and one aged 30 to 40 years, were included in the cohort. Broader findings and caveats from the paper: A small share of clonotypes occurred in both CD4 and CD8 compartments, likely arising from convergent recombination. Most clones expanded after primary vaccination were re-detected after the booster (almost 97% of CD4 and approximately 85% of CD8), suggesting broad memory maintenance. Compared with the primary T-cell response, the secondary T-cell response was faster but weaker, reaching its peak on day 5 rather than on day 15. FACS-sorted repertoires could contain abundant contaminating clonotypes from the bulk population, so computational filtering was required. Only a couple of donors were included in the study, so the extent to which the findings can be generalized is limited.

This specimen's treatment or condition label, interpreted: live attenuated yellow fever vaccine strain. PBMCs were isolated from peripheral blood using a standard Ficoll-Paque protocol. CD4 and CD8 T-cell fractions were isolated with Dynabeads CD4 and CD8 positive selection kits. RNA was extracted with TriZol from bulk PBMCs, CD4 and CD8 fractions, and dextramer-positive and dextramer-negative fractions. The sample was run on an Illumina NovaSeq 6000. Synthesis of TCR cDNA relied on 5'RACE template switching, a step that introduced a universal primer site along with unique molecular identifiers. cDNA synthesis was primed from both the TCR alpha and TCR beta constant segments. Libraries were amplified in two PCR steps, with sample barcodes and sequencing adapters added in the second step. Sequencing of libraries was performed on Illumina HiSeq 2500 (2x100 bp) or NovaSeq (2x150 bp). The paper's processing steps were these. Demultiplexing of reads and collapsing into UMI consensus sequences were performed with MIGEC, and V(D)J alignment was carried out with MiXCR. Vaccine-responding clonotypes were identified with edgeR using replicate PBMC samples, with FDR below 0.01 and a log2 fold change above 5 up to day 15 being required. Each bulk clonotype received a CD4 or CD8 identity based on whether the sequenced CD4 or CD8 repertoire contained that clonotype at higher abundance. Using fastp at Q25 and MiXCR, TCRdb reprocessed the public reads and kept productive beta chains. Rows matching on CDR3 protein sequence are summarized as one entry with the most common DNA and genes. The V and J calls were not made by the authors but by TCRdb's processing. Across this sample there are about 350,000 distinct CDR3 sequences, with around an eighth seen only once. The top ten clonotypes cover 2.5% to 4% of the sample.

V loses 6 bases of germline sequence and J loses 2 bases, and the interval between the two ends is 17 bases. Reading the germline V gene gives CDR1 MGHDK and CDR2 SYGVNS. Taken from cysteine to phenylalanine, the CDR3 has 17 residues. Of the read, only the CDR3 DNA is kept; its 51 bases are in frame from base 1. There are a few counts of this clonotype. No antigen is known for it. It has no much larger one-base neighbor in the sample; base qualities were not kept. This receptor was obtained from a man between 18 and 35 years old who received the YFV17D yellow fever vaccine. The starting material was CD4+ T cells sorted from PBMCs, obtained 15 days after the yellow fever booster vaccination. The chain joins TRBV25-1 to TRBJ2-6; tentative D gene TRBD1, with 7 bases matching. The nucleotide sequence is given as TGTGCCAGCAGCCGTGGGCAGGGGGGCGCTGGGGCCAACGTCCTGACTTTC. This gives the protein CASSRGQGGAGANVLTF.